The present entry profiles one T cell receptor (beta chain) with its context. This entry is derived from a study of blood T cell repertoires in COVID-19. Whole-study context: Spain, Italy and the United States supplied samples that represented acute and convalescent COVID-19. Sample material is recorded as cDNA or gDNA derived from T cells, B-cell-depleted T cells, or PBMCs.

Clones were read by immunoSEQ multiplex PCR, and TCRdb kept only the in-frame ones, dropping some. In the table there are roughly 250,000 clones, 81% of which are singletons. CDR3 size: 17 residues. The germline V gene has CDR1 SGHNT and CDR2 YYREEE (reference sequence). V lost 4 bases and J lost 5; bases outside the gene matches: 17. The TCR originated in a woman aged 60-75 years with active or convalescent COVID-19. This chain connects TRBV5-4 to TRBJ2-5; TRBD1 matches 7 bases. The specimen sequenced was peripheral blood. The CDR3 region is CASSLGTAGFEGETQYF. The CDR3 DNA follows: TGTGCCAGCAGCCTCGGGACAGCAGGCTTTGAGGGGGAGACCCAGTACTTC.